This T cell receptor beta chain was captured by sequencing in a study of T cells in tuberculosis. CDR3 size: 16 residues. With 1 base clipped from V and 0 bases from J, the junction kept 4 bases outside the gene matches. Germline V gene data show CDR1 as MGHRA and CDR2 as YSYEKL. Chain pairing is unknown; alpha and beta were sequenced separately. Here immunoSEQ multiplex PCR was the method, and the copy in TCRdb shows in-frame clones only, minus some. The sample records 61,000 or so clones, about four fifths being singletons. Thawed, overnight-rested PBMC were stained with GMM-loaded CD1B tetramer, viability dye and anti-CD3, then sorted. The CD1B tetramers carried C32 glucose monomycolate purified from Rhodococcus equi.

The V and J genes are TRBV4-1 and TRBJ2-3, with TRBD1 matching over 7 bases. The sample taken for sequencing was CD1b-GMM tetramer-negative cells sorted from PBMCs. The TCR originated in an adult woman with latent tuberculosis. Here the CDR3 reads CASSQGDSTSTDTQYF. CDR3 in DNA: TGCGCCAGCAGCCAAGGGGACAGTACAAGCACAGATACGCAGTATTTT.